These 20 T cell receptor beta chains originate from one sample sequenced in a study of cytomegalovirus exposure and HLA in healthy donors. The PCR was carried out with 60 Vbeta primers and 13 Jbeta primers. Clones were sequenced by immunoSEQ multiplex PCR, and TCRdb holds only the in-frame ones, with some missing. The table shows approximately 150,000 clones, with approximately 72% occurring only once. Sample: PBMCs. The source is a middle-aged man in good health and CMV-seronegative.

The chain couples TRBV4-1 to TRBJ2-7, with 9 bases identical to TRBD1. The germline V gene encodes CDR1 MGHRA and CDR2 YSYEKL. The V segment lost 4 bases and the J segment 1 base; nucleotides outside the gene matches: 5. There are 15 residues in the CDR3. CDR3 loop: CASSPMGTGSYEQYF. CDR3 in DNA: TGCGCCAGCAGCCCGATGGGGACAGGGTCCTACGAGCAGTACTTC.

The J gene is TRBJ2-7, the V gene TRBV25-1, with 7 bases that match TRBD1. V lost 4 bases to trimming and J lost 1 base; unmatched junction nucleotides: 10. CDR1 is MGHDK, CDR2 SYGVNS, per germline. CDR3 length: 16 residues. In nucleotides, the CDR3 is TGTGCCAGCAGTGGTCCGGGACAGCCAGATTCCTACGAGCAGTACTTC. Translating gives CASSGPGQPDSYEQYF.

A few counts support this clone. The chain joins TRBV18 to TRBJ2-7, with 7 bases lining up with TRBD1. Germline-derived CDR1 and CDR2 are KGHSH and LQKENI. The V segment lost 1 base and the J segment 3 bases; nucleotides outside the gene matches: 9. There are 16 residues in the CDR3. The CDR3 DNA is TGTGCCAGCTCACCACTGCCGGGACAGAGAAACTACGAGCAGTACTTC. Translated: CASSPLPGQRNYEQYF.

The genes are TRBV5-1 and TRBJ1-5; weak D call: TRBD1 (6 bases). The CDR3 length is 16 residues. The germline V gene has CDR1 SGHRS and CDR2 YFSETQ. The ends were cut back, 1 base at V and 0 bases at J, with 11 bases in the middle. CDR3 nucleotide sequence: TGCGCCAGCAGCTTGAATCCAGGGGCTAGCAATCAGCCCCAGCATTTT. Translating gives CASSLNPGASNQPQHF.

This clone was observed a handful of times. V is TRBV29-1 and J is TRBJ2-5; a possible D gene is TRBD1 (5 bases). The CDR3 runs 13 residues. Per germline, CDR1 SQVTM and CDR2 ANQGSEA. Trimming stripped 4 bases from V and 5 bases from J, with 14 bases between. The CDR3 sequence: CSVARDGLETQYF. CDR3 DNA: TGCAGCGTTGCCAGGGATGGATTGGAGACCCAGTACTTC.

In its sample, this clone was seen a few times. V and J are TRBV7-3 and TRBJ2-7; 8 bases agree with TRBD1. This CDR3 spans 15 amino acids. Germline-derived CDR1 and CDR2 are SGHTA and FQGTGA. V gave up 2 bases and J gave up 4 bases; unmatched junction bases: 7. The CDR3 region is CASSLEQGAGYEQYF. In DNA, the CDR3 is TGTGCCAGCAGCTTAGAGCAGGGGGCAGGGTACGAGCAGTACTTC.

V usage is TRBV19 and J usage is TRBJ2-3, with D hard to call. V shed 2 bases and J shed 9 bases, with 6 bases lying between them. Germline V gene sequence: CDR1 LNHDA, CDR2 SQIVND (reference sequence). The CDR3 has 11 amino acids. The CDR3 here is CASSISSTQYF. DNA of the CDR3: TGTGCCAGTAGTATATCCTCGACGCAGTATTTT.

With respect to this clone: Additional DNA sequences in this sample encode the identical CDR3. The rearrangement uses TRBV5-1 and TRBJ1-4; 8 positions agree with TRBD1. The CDR3 covers 15 residues. The J segment lost 6 bases and the V segment lost 0 bases, leaving 4 bases of the junction unmatched. The V gene's germline CDR1 is SGHRS and CDR2 YFSETQ. CDR3 residues: CASSLEGRGHEKLFF. The CDR3 nucleotides read TGCGCCAGCAGCTTGGAAGGCAGGGGGCATGAAAAACTGTTTTTT.

CDR3 region: CASSSTGGLGNTIYF. In DNA form, the CDR3 reads TGCGCCAGCAGCTCCACAGGGGGCCTTGGAAACACCATATATTTT. The J gene is TRBJ1-3, the V gene TRBV5-1; 9 nucleotides line up with TRBD1. CDR1 is SGHRS and CDR2 is YFSETQ in the germline V gene. V trimming: 3 bases; J trimming: 3 bases; junction bases outside the gene matches: 4. The length of the CDR3 is 15 residues.

The table lists this clone with a few counts. The chain joins TRBV7-2 to TRBJ2-1; no firm D call. This CDR3 has 15 residues. Trimming cost V 1 base and J 0 bases, with 7 bases left between them. Germline values: CDR1 SGHTA, CDR2 FQGNSA. In DNA form, the CDR3 reads TGTGCCAGCAGCTTAGGGTCGAGCTCCTACAATGAGCAGTTCTTC. Protein product: CASSLGSSSYNEQFF.

This chain links TRBV18 with TRBJ2-7, with D maybe TRBD2 (5 bases). Germline V lookup: CDR1 KGHSH, CDR2 LQKENI. Trimming removed 0 bases from V and 4 bases from J, with 13 bases in between. The CDR3 runs to 15 residues. As DNA, the CDR3 is TGTGCCAGCTCACCACCGTCTGAGGGAAGGTACGAGCAGTACTTC. Translating gives CASSPPSEGRYEQYF.

J is TRBJ2-3 and V is TRBV5-4, with 13 bases fitting TRBD2. The trim removed 4 bases at V and 3 bases at J, leaving 5 bases unmatched. Germline values: CDR1 SGHNT, CDR2 YYREEE (reference sequence). The length of the CDR3 is 16 residues. This chain's CDR3 is CASSIRLAGGTDTQYF. CDR3 nucleotides: TGTGCCAGCAGCATCCGACTAGCGGGAGGAACAGATACGCAGTATTTT.

The CDR3 reads CASSLQGAGTEAFF. DNA of the CDR3: TGTGCCAGCAGCCTACAGGGGGCCGGCACTGAAGCTTTCTTT. The chain carries TRBV14 and TRBJ1-1; TRBD1 aligns across 9 bases. The CDR3 totals 14 residues. V lost 4 bases, J lost 4 bases, and 4 bases stayed unmatched. CDR1 is SGHDN and CDR2 is FVKESK in the germline V gene.

J is TRBJ2-4 and V is TRBV4-1; 10 nucleotides agree with TRBD1. CDR3 length: 16 amino acids. Trimming took 0 bases from V and 8 from J; bases not matched to a gene: 7. The germline gives CDR1 MGHRA, CDR2 YSYEKL. The CDR3 is CASSQDLGQGIDIQYF. CDR3 in DNA: TGCGCCAGCAGCCAAGATCTGGGACAGGGGATCGACATTCAGTACTTC.

The chain carries TRBV9 and TRBJ2-5; 7 positions match TRBD2. Trimming cost V 3 bases and J 1 base; bases outside gene matches: 9. This CDR3 contains 16 residues. CDR1 SGDLS and CDR2 YYNGEE come from the germline V gene. The chain's CDR3 is CASSAPGPSGQETQYF. The CDR3 coding sequence is TGTGCCAGCAGCGCCCCAGGACCTAGCGGCCAAGAGACCCAGTACTTC.

V and J are TRBV7-9 and TRBJ1-5; possible D gene TRBD1, 6 bases. Germline V CDR1 and CDR2: SEHNR, FQNEAQ (reference sequence). V was trimmed by 5 bases and J by 5 bases, leaving 13 bases between them. CDR3 length: 14 residues. CDR3 DNA: TGTGCCAGCAGCCCCAGGGGCCGCGATCAGCCCCAGCATTTT. It specifies CASSPRGRDQPQHF.

This chain links TRBV7-8 with TRBJ2-7; a possible D gene is TRBD2 (5 bases). The ends were cut back, 2 bases at V and 2 bases at J, with 7 bases in the middle. Germline CDR1 reads SGHVS; CDR2 reads FQNEAQ. The CDR3 has 13 residues. The CDR3, as DNA: TGTGCCAGCAGCTTAACGGGGACCTACGAGCAGTACTTC. Translated: CASSLTGTYEQYF. Complete variable domain (other parts from reference TRBV7-8 and TRBJ2-7): GAGVSQSPRYKVAKRGQDVALRCDPISGHVSLFWYQQALGQGPEFLTYFQNEAQLDKSGLPSDRFFAERPEGSVSTLKIQRTQQEDSAVYLCASSLTGTYEQYFGPGTRLTVT.

Only one count was recorded for this clone. The genes are TRBV7-2 and TRBJ1-1; 10 bases fit TRBD1. The CDR3 sequence is 16 residues long. V lost 0 bases, J lost 4 bases, and 5 bases stayed unmatched. Germline CDR1 is SGHTA and CDR2 is FQGNSA. As DNA, the CDR3 is TGTGCCAGCAGCTTAGCTCAGACAGGGGGCGGCACTGAAGCTTTCTTT. Translation gives CASSLAQTGGGTEAFF.

This clone was counted between two and nine times. The rearrangement links TRBV9 to TRBJ1-4; tentatively, D is TRBD1 (5 bases). Trimming cost V 3 bases and J 7 bases, with 19 bases left between them. This CDR3 comprises 16 residues. From germline, CDR1 is SGDLS and CDR2 YYNGEE. CDR3 amino acids: CASSARRDSLGEKLFF. CDR3 nucleotides: TGTGCCAGCAGCGCGCGCCGGGACTCATTGGGTGAAAAACTGTTTTTT.

The CDR3 loop is CASSLFRDSNEQFF. CDR3 coding DNA: TGTGCCAGCAGTCTTTTCCGGGACAGCAATGAGCAGTTCTTC. V is TRBV2 and J is TRBJ2-1, with TRBD1 matching 7 bases. This CDR3 is 14 amino acids long. The trim removed 5 bases at V and 6 bases at J, leaving 7 bases unmatched. Germline CDR1 SNHLY, CDR2 FYNNEI.